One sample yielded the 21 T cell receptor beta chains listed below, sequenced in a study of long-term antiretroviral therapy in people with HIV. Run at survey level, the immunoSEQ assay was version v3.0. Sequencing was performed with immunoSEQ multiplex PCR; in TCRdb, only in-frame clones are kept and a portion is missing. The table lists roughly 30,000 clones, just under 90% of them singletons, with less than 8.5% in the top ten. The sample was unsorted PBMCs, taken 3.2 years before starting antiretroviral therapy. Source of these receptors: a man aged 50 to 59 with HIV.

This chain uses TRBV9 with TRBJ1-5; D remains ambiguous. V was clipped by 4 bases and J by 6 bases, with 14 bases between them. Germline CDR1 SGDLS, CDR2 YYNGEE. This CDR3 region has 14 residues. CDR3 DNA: TGTGCCAGCAGCTATGGGCCGCTTGGTCAGCCCCAGCATTTT. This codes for CASSYGPLGQPQHF.

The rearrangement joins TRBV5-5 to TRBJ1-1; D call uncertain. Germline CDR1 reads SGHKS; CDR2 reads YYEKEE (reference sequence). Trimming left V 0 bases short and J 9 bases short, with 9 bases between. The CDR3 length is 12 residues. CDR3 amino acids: CASSLVGNKAFF. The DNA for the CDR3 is TGTGCCAGCAGCTTGGTAGGGAATAAAGCTTTCTTT. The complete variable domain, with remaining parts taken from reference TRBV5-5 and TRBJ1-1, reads DAGVTQSPTHLIKTRGQQVTLRCSPISGHKSVSWYQQVLGQGPQFIFQYYEKEERGRGNFPDRFSARQFPNYSSELNVNALLLGDSALYLCASSLVGNKAFFGQGTRLTVV.

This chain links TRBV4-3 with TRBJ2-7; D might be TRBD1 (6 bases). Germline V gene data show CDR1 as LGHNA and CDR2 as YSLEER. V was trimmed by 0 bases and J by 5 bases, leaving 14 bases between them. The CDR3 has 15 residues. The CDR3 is CASSQDLYRDHEQYF. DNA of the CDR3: TGCGCCAGCAGCCAAGATTTATACAGGGACCACGAGCAGTACTTC.

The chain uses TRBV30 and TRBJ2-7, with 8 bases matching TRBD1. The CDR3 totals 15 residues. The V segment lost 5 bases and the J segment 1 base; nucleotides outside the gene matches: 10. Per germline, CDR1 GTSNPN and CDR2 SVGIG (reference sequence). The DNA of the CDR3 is TGTGCCTGGTCCGGGACAGGAAAAATTTCCTACGAGCAGTACTTC. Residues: CAWSGTGKISYEQYF.

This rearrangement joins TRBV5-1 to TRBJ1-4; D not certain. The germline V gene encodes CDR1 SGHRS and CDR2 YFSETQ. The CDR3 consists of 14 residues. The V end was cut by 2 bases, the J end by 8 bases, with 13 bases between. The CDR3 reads CASSLRSPDEKLFF. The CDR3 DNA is TGCGCCAGCAGCTTAAGGAGCCCGGACGAAAAACTGTTTTTT.

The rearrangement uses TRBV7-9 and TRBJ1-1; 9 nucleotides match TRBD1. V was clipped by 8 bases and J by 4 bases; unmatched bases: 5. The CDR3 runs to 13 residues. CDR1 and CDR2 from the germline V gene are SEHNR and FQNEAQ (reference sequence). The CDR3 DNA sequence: TGTGCCAGCTTGGACAGGGGTGTCACTGAAGCTTTCTTT. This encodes CASLDRGVTEAFF.

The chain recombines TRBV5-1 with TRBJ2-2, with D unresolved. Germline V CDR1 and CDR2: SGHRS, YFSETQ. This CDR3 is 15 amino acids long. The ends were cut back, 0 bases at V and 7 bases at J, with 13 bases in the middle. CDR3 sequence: CASSLAIHVGGELFF. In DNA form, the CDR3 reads TGCGCCAGCAGCTTGGCCATCCACGTGGGCGGGGAGCTGTTTTTT. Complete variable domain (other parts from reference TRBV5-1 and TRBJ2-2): KAGVTQTPRYLIKTRGQQVTLSCSPISGHRSVSWYQQTPGQGLQFLFEYFSETQRNKGNFPGRFSGRQFSNSRSEMNVSTLELGDSALYLCASSLAIHVGGELFFGEGSRLTVL.

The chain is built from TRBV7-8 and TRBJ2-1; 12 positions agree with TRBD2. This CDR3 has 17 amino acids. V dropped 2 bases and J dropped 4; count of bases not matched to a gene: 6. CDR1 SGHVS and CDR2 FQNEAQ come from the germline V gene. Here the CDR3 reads CASSLTGTSGGYNEQFF. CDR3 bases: TGTGCCAGCAGCTTAACCGGAACTAGCGGGGGGTACAATGAGCAGTTCTTC.

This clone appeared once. The CDR3 DNA reads TGTGCCATCAGTGAGTTGGGAGGATTGACAGGGGAAGTCTATGGCTACACCTTC. Protein sequence: CAISELGGLTGEVYGYTF. The genes are TRBV10-3 and TRBJ1-2; 8 nucleotides agree with TRBD1. CDR1 and CDR2 (germline): ENHRY, SYGVKD. The CDR3 length is 18 residues. The V segment lost 1 base and the J segment 4 bases; nucleotides outside the gene matches: 14.

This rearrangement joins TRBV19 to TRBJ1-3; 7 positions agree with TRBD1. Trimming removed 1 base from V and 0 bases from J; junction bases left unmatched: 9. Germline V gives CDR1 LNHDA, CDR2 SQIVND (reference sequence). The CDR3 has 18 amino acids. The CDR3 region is CASSIGFRGTSSGNTIYF. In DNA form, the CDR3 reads TGTGCCAGTAGTATAGGTTTCAGGGGGACGAGCTCTGGAAACACCATATATTTT.

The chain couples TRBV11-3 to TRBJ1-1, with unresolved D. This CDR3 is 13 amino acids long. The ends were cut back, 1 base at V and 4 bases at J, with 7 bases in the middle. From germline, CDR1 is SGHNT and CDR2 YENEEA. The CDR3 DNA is TGTGCCAGCAGCTTAGGGTTGGGCACTGAAGCTTTCTTT. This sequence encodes CASSLGLGTEAFF.

The chain's CDR3 is CASRREGVSYEQYF. CDR3 DNA: TGTGCCAGTAGGCGGGAGGGCGTCAGTTACGAGCAGTACTTC. The chain carries TRBV2 and TRBJ2-7, with 9 nucleotides matching TRBD2. The CDR3 runs 14 residues. Unmatched junction bases numbered 10, after V lost 9 bases and J lost 4 bases. CDR1 and CDR2 from the germline V gene are SNHLY and FYNNEI.

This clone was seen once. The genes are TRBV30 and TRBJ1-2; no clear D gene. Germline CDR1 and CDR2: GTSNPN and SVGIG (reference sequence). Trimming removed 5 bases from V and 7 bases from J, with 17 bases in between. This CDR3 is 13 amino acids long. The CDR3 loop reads CAWRKALVGGYTF. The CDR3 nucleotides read TGTGCCTGGCGGAAGGCGTTAGTAGGTGGCTACACCTTC.

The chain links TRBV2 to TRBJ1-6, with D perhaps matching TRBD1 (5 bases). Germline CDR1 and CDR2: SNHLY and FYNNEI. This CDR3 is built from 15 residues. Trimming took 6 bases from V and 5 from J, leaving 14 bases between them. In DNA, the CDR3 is TGTGCCAGCAGCCGACTGGGACTTGATAATTCACCCCTCCACTTT. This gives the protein CASSRLGLDNSPLHF.

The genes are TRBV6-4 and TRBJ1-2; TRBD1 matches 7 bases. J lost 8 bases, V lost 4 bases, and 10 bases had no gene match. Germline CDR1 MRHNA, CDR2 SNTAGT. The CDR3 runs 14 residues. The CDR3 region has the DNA TGTGCCAGCAGTGTCGAGGGGGCGACAGGAGGCTACACCTTC. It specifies CASSVEGATGGYTF.

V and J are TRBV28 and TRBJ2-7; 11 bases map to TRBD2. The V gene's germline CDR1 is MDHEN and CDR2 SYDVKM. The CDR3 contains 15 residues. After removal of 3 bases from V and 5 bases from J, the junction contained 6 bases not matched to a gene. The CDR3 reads CASSLRLSGGDEQYF. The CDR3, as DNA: TGTGCCAGCAGTTTGAGGCTTAGCGGGGGGGACGAGCAGTACTTC.

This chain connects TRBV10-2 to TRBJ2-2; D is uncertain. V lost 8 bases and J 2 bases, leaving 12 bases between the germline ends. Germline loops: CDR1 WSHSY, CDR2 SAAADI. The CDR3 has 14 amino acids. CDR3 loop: CASQENRNTGELFF. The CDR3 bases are TGCGCCAGCCAAGAAAACAGAAACACCGGGGAGCTGTTTTTT.

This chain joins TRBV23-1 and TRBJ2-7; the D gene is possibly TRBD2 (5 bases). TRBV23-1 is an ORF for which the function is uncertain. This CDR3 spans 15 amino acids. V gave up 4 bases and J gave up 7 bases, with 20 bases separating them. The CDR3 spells CASSPARRPSGEQYF. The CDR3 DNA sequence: TGCGCCAGCAGTCCCGCGCGGAGACCCTCGGGGGAGCAGTACTTC.

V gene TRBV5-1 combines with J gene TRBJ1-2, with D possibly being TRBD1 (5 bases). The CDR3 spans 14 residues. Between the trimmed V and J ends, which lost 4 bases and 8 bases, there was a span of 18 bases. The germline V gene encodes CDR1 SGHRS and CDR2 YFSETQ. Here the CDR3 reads CASSPGGGEDGYTF. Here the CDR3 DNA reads TGCGCCAGCAGCCCGGGTGGGGGGGAAGACGGCTACACCTTC.

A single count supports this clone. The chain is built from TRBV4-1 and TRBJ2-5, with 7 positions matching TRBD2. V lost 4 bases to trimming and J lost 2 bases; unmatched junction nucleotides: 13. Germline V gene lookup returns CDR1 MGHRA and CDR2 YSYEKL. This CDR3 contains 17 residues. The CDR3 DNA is TGCGCCAGCAGCCCGTCTCCGGTAGCGGGTAGACAAGAGACCCAGTACTTC. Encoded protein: CASSPSPVAGRQETQYF.

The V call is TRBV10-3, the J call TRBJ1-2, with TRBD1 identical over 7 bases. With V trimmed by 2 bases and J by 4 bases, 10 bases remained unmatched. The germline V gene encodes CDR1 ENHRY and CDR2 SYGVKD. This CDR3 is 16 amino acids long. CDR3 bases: TGTGCCATCAGTGAGAGCAATTCCGGGACAGCCTATGGCTACACCTTC. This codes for CAISESNSGTAYGYTF.